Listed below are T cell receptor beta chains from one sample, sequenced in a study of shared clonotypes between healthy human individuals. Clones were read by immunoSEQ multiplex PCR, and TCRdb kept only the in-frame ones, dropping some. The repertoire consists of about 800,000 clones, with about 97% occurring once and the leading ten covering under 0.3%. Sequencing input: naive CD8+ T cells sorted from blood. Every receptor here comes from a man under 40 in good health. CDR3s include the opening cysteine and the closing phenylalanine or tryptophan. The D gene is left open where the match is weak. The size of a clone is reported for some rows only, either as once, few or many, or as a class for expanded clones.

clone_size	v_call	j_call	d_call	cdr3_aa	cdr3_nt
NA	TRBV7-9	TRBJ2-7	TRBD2	CASSIAGGPDEQYF	TGTGCCAGCAGCATAGCGGGAGGGCCGGACGAGCAGTACTTC
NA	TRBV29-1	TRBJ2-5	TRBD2	CSVTSSGFRTQYF	TGCAGCGTTACCTCTAGCGGGTTCAGGACCCAGTACTTC
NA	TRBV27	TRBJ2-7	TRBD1	CASSFSTGQVTYEQYF	TGTGCCAGCAGTTTCTCTACTGGACAGGTTACCTACGAGCAGTACTTC
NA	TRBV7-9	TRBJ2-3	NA	CASSLPRQGGGDTQYF	TGTGCCAGCAGCTTACCCCGTCAGGGGGGGGGAGATACGCAGTATTTT
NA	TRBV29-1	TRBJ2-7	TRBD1	CSVEDMGQGNYEQYF	TGCAGCGTTGAAGATATGGGACAGGGCAACTACGAGCAGTACTTC
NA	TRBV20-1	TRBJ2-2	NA	CSALSTGELFF	TGCAGTGCCTTATCCACCGGGGAGCTGTTTTTT
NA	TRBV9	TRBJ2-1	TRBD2	CASSVDGLGRNEQFF	TGTGCCAGCAGCGTCGACGGACTAGGGAGGAATGAGCAGTTCTTC
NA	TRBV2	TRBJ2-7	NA	CATIPPGRHAYEQYF	TGTGCCACCATACCACCGGGCCGCCATGCCTACGAGCAGTACTTC
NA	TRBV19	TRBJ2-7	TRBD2	CASSIKNGRSYEQYF	TGTGCCAGTAGTATTAAGAACGGGAGGTCCTACGAGCAGTACTTC
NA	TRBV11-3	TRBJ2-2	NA	CASSSRDSQTGELFF	TGTGCCAGCAGCTCCCGGGACTCCCAGACCGGGGAGCTGTTTTTT
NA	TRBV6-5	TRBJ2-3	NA	CASKGGPNTDTQYF	TGTGCCAGCAAGGGGGGACCGAACACAGATACGCAGTATTTT
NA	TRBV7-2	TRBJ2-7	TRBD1	CASSPRDRSYEQYF	TGTGCCAGCAGCCCCCGGGACAGGTCCTACGAGCAGTACTTC
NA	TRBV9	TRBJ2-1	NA	CASGVEQFF	TGTGCCAGTGGGGTTGAGCAGTTCTTC
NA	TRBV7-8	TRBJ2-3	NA	CASSRPGANTDTQYF	TGTGCCAGCAGCCGCCCCGGGGCGAACACAGATACGCAGTATTTT
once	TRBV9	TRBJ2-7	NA	CASSVGGTLAYEQYF	TGTGCCAGCAGCGTAGGGGGGACTCTAGCCTACGAGCAGTACTTC
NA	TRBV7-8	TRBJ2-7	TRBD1	CASSHPGQGKTYEQYF	TGTGCCAGCAGCCACCCCGGACAGGGGAAGACCTACGAGCAGTACTTC
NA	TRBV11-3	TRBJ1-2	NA	CASSDKGQPEYPLYGYTF	TGTGCCAGCAGTGATAAAGGACAGCCGGAATACCCCCTCTATGGCTACACCTTC
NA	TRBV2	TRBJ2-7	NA	CASSEGPGNEQYF	TGTGCCAGCAGTGAGGGGCCTGGGAACGAGCAGTACTTC
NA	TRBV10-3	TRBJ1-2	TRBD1	CAISDTTGGNYGYTF	TGTGCCATCAGTGACACGACAGGGGGCAACTATGGCTACACCTTC
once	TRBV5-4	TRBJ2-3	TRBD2	CASSLEAGGLTDTQYF	TGTGCCAGCAGCTTGGAAGCGGGAGGACTCACAGATACGCAGTATTTT
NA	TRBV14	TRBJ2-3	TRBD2	CASSQRPGLAGLSGTDTQYF	TGTGCCAGCAGCCAACGACCGGGACTAGCGGGATTGAGTGGGACAGATACGCAGTATTTT
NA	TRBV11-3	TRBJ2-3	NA	CASSSRLTLISTDTQYF	TGTGCCAGCAGCTCCCGGCTAACTCTAATTAGCACAGATACGCAGTATTTT